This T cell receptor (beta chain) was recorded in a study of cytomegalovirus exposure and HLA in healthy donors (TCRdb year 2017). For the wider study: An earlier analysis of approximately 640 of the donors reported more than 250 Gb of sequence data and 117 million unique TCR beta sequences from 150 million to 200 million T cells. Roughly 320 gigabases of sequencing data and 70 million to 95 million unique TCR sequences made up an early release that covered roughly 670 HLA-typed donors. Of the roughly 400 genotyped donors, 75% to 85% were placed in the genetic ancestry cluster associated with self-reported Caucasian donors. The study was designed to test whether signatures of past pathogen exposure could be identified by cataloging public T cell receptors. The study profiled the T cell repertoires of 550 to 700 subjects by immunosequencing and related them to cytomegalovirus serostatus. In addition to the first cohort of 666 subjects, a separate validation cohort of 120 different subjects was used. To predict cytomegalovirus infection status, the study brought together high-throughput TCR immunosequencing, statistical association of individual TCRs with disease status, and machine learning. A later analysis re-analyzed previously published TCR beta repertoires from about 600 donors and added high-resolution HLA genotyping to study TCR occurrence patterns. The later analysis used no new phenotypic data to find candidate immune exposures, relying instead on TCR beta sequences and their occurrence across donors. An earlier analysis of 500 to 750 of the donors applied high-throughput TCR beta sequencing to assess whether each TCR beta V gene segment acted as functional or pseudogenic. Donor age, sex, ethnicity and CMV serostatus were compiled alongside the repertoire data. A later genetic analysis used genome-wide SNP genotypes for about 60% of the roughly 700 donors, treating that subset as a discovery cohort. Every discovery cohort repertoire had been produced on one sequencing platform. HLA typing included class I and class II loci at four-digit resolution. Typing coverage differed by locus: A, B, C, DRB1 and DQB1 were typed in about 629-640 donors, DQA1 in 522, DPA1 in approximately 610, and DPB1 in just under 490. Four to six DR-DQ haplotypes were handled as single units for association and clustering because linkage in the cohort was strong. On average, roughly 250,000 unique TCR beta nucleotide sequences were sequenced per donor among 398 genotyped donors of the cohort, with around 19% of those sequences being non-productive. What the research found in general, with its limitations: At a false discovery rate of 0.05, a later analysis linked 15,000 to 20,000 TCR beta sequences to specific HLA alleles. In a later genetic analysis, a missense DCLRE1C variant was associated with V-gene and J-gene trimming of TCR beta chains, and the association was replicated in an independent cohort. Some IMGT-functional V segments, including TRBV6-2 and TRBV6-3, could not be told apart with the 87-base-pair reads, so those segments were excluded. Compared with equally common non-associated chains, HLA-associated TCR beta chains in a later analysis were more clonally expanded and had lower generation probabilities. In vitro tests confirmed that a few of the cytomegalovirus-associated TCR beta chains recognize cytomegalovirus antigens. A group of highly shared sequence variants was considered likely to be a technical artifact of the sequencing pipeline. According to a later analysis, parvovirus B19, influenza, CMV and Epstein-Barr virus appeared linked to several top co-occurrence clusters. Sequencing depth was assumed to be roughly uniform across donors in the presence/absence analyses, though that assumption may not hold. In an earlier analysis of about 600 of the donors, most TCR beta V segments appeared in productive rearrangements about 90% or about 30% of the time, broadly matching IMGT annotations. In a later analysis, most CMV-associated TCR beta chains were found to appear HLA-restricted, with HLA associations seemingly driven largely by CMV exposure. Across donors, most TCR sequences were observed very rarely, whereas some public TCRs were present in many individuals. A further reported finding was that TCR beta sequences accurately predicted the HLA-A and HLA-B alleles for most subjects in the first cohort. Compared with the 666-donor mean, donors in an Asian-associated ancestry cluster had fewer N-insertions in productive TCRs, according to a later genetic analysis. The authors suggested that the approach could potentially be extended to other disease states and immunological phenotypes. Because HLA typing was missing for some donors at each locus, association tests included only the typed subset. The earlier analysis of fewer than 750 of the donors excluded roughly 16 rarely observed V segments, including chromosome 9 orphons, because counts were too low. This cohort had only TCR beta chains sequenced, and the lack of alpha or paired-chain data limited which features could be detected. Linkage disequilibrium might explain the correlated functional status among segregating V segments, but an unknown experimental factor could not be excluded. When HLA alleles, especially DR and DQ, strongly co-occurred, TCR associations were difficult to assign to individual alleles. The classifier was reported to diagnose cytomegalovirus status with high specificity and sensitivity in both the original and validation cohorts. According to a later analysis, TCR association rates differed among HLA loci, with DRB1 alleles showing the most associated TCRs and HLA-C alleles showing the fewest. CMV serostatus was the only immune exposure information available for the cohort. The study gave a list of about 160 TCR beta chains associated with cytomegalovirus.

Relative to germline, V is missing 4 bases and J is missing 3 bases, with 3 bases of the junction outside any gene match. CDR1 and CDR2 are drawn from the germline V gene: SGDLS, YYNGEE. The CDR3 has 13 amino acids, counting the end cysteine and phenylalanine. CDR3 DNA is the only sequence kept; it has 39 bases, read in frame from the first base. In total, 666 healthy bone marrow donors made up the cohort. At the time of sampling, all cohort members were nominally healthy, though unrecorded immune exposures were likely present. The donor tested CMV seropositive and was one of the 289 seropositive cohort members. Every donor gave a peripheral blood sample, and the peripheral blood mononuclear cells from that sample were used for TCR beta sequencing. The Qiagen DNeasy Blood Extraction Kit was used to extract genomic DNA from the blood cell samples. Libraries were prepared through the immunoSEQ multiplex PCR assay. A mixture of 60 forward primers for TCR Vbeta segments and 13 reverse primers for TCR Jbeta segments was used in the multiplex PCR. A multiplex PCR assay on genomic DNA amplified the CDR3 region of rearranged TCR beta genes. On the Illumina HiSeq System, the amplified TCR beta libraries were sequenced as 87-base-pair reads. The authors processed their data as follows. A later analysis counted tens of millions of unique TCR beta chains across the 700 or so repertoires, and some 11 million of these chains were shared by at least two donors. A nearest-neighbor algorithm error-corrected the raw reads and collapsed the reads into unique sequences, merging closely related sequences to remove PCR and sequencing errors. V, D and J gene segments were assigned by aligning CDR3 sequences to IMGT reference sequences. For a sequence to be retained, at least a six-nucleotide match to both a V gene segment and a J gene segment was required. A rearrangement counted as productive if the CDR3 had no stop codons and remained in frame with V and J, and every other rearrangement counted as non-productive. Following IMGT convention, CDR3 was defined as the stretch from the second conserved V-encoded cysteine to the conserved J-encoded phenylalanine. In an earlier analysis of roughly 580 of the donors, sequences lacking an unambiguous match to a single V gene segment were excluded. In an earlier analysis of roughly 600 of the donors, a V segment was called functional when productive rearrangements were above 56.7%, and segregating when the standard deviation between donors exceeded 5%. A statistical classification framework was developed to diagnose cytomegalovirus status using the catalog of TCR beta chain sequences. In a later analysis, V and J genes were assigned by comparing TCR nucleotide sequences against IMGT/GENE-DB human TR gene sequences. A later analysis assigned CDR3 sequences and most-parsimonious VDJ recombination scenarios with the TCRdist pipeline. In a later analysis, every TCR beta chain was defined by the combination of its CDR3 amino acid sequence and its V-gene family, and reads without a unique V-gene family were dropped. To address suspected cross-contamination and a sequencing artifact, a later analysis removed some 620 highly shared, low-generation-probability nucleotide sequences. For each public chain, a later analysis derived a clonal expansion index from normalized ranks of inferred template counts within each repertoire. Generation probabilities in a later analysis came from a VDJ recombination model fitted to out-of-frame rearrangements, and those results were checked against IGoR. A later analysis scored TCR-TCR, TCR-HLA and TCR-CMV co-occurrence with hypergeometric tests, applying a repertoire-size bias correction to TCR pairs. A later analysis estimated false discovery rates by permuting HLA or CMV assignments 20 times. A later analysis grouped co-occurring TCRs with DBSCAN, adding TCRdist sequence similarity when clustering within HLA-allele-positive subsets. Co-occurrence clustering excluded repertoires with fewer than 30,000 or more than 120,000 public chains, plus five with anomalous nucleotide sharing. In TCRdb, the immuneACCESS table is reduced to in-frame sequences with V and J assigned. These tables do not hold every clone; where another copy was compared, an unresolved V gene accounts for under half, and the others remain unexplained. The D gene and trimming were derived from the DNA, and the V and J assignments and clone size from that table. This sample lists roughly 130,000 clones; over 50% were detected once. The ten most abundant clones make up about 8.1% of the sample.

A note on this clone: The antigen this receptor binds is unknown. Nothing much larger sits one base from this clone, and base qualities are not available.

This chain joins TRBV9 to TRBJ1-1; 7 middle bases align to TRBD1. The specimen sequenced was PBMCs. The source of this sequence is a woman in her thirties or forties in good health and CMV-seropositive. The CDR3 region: CASSTQGDTEAFF. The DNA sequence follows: TGTGCCAGCAGCACCCAGGGGGACACTGAAGCTTTCTTT. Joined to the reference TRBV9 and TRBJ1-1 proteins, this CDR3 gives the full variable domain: DSGVTQTPKHLITATGQRVTLRCSPRSGDLSVYWYQQSLDQGLQFLIQYYNGEERAKGNILERFSAQQFPDLHSELNLSSLELGDSALYFCASSTQGDTEAFFGQGTRLTVV.